The 14 T cell receptor beta chains presented below share a single source sample, sequenced in a study of spatial heterogeneity in lung cancer. Each CDR3 protein is one row after TCRdb ran MiXCR on the 5' RACE reads. The repertoire holds more than 65,000 distinct CDR3 sequences, with under 8.5% as singletons. Time point here: sample taken at primary tumor resection. The sample consisted of PBMCs, taken at surgery. Receptor source: a male donor with early-stage non-small cell lung cancer.

This clonotype was seen a handful of times. This chain links TRBV7-2 with TRBJ2-7, with TRBD2 matching 7 bases. Germline V gives CDR1 SGHTA, CDR2 FQGNSA. This CDR3 spans 16 amino acids. Germline trimming cut 3 bases from V and 2 bases from J; bases unmatched to any gene: 10. The CDR3 DNA reads TGTGCCAGCAGCTTTGCGGGACTAACCCGGCCCTACGAGCAGTACTTC. Residues: CASSFAGLTRPYEQYF.

The sample holds a few counts of this clonotype. The chain links TRBV7-9 to TRBJ2-2, with TRBD2 matching over 13 bases. With V trimmed by 6 bases and J by 0 bases, 10 bases remained unmatched. The CDR3 spans 19 residues. Germline CDR1 SEHNR, CDR2 FQNEAQ (reference sequence). The CDR3 region is CASRPTGTSGVTNTGELFF. In DNA, the CDR3 is TGTGCCAGCAGACCAACCGGGACTAGCGGGGTGACGAACACCGGGGAGCTGTTTTTT.

This clonotype was observed at least ten times. The chain combines TRBV5-1 with TRBJ2-7; TRBD2 matches at 7 bases. J was trimmed by 7 bases and V by 4 bases; bases with no gene match: 14. Germline V lookup: CDR1 SGHRS, CDR2 YFSETQ. This CDR3 is 15 amino acids long. CDR3 DNA: TGCGCCAGCAGCGTAGCCGAGACTAGCATTGTGGAGCAGTACTTC. Its protein is CASSVAETSIVEQYF. The full variable domain, with the rest looked up from reference TRBV5-1 and TRBJ2-7, is KAGVTQTPRYLIKTRGQQVTLSCSPISGHRSVSWYQQTPGQGLQFLFEYFSETQRNKGNFPGRFSGRQFSNSRSEMNVSTLELGDSALYLCASSVAETSIVEQYFGPGTRLTVT.

This clonotype was detected only a few times. The rearrangement links TRBV19 to TRBJ1-2; TRBD1 aligns across 9 bases. Per the germline V gene, CDR1 is LNHDA and CDR2 is SQIVND (reference sequence). The CDR3 contains 18 residues. The J segment lost 0 bases and the V segment lost 4 bases, leaving 12 bases of the junction unmatched. CDR3 DNA: TGTGCCAGTAGTACACCGGGACAGGGAGGTCCCGCTAACTATGGCTACACCTTC. This encodes CASSTPGQGGPANYGYTF.

This clonotype has a handful of counts. This chain links TRBV25-1 with TRBJ2-2; 9 bases are a match to TRBD1. This CDR3 contains 14 residues. V shed 6 bases, J shed 7 bases, and the junction held 6 bases outside the gene matches. The germline gives CDR1 MGHDK, CDR2 SYGVNS. The DNA of the CDR3 is TGTGCCAGCAGGGGGACAGGGTTAGGCGGGGAGCTGTTTTTT. Protein product: CASRGTGLGGELFF. The whole variable domain, filled in from reference TRBV25-1 and TRBJ2-2, reads EADIYQTPRYLVIGTGKKITLECSQTMGHDKMYWYQQDPGMELHLIHYSYGVNSTEKGDLSSESTVSRIRTEHFPLTLESARPSHTSQYLCASRGTGLGGELFFGEGSRLTVL.

This clonotype was seen a few times. The chain is built from TRBV19 and TRBJ2-3, with unresolved D. Looked up from germline, CDR1 is LNHDA and CDR2 is SQIVND (reference sequence). V shed 5 bases and J shed 6 bases, with 9 bases lying between them. CDR3 length equals 12 residues. DNA of the CDR3: TGTGCCAGTAGTGCCCCAAGGGATACGCAGTATTTT. Translated, it gives CASSAPRDTQYF.

This clonotype was observed many times. CDR3 loop: CASSSGQERNYGYTF. The CDR3 nucleotides are TGTGCCAGCAGCTCGGGACAGGAAAGGAACTATGGCTACACCTTC. The chain combines TRBV7-6 with TRBJ1-2; 8 bases match TRBD1. The CDR3 runs 15 residues. The germline V gene has CDR1 SGHVS and CDR2 FNYEAQ. Trimming took 4 bases from V and 2 from J; bases not matched to a gene: 6.

This chain links TRBV24-1 with TRBJ1-1, with D perhaps TRBD1 (6 bases). Germline assignment: CDR1 KGHDR and CDR2 SFDVKD. CDR3 length equals 17 residues. Between the trimmed V and J ends, which lost 0 bases and 2 bases, there was a span of 15 bases. The CDR3 spells CATSDLGVAGENTEAFF. In nucleotides, the CDR3 is TGTGCCACCAGTGATTTGGGGGTGGCAGGGGAAAACACTGAAGCTTTCTTT.

This clonotype was observed a handful of times. The rearrangement links TRBV5-6 to TRBJ1-1; TRBD1 aligns across 8 bases. The CDR3 spans 12 residues. Germline V gene lookup returns CDR1 SGHDT and CDR2 YYEEEE. Trimming at V came to 1 base and at J to 12 bases, leaving 5 bases not matched to a gene. The CDR3 DNA sequence: TGTGCCAGCAGCTTGAGGACAGGGAAGTCTTTCTTT. Translated: CASSLRTGKSFF.

This clonotype occurred many times. This rearrangement joins TRBV9 to TRBJ2-1; D perhaps matches TRBD2 (6 bases). Between the trimmed V and J ends, which lost 0 bases and 2 bases, there was a span of 9 bases. The CDR3 spans 15 residues. CDR1 and CDR2 (germline): SGDLS, YYNGEE. The CDR3 sequence: CASSVAGLTYNEQFF. The CDR3 DNA sequence: TGTGCCAGCAGCGTAGCGGGACTCACCTACAATGAGCAGTTCTTC.

The genes are TRBV28 and TRBJ2-3, with D hard to call. Looked up from germline, CDR1 is MDHEN and CDR2 is SYDVKM. The CDR3 runs to 16 residues. Trimming left V 3 bases short and J 0 bases short, with 13 bases between. The DNA for the CDR3 is TGTGCCAGCAGTTTCCCCCCGGGTATTAGCACAGATACGCAGTATTTT. It codes for CASSFPPGISTDTQYF.

At least ten counts were recorded for this clonotype. J is TRBJ2-1 and V is TRBV15; D perhaps matches TRBD1 (5 bases). The CDR3 runs to 15 residues. V dropped 5 bases and J dropped 0 bases, with 11 bases sitting between them. Germline CDR1 and CDR2: LNHNV and YYDKDF (reference sequence). The CDR3 region has the DNA TGTGCCACCAGCCCGCGACAGAGCTCCTACAATGAGCAGTTCTTC. Its protein product is CATSPRQSSYNEQFF.

This clonotype was observed at least ten times. The chain carries TRBV11-3 and TRBJ2-1; D perhaps matches TRBD1 (5 bases). Germline V gives CDR1 SGHNT, CDR2 YENEEA. V gave up 1 base and J gave up 3 bases, with 13 bases separating them. The CDR3 extends over 16 amino acids. The CDR3 nucleotides read TGTGCCAGCAGCTTAGTAGGTGACAGTTACTACAATGAGCAGTTCTTC. Protein sequence: CASSLVGDSYYNEQFF.

This clonotype has ten or more counts. The CDR3 DNA reads as TGCAGTGCTAGAGATTTCATAGTTTCACCCCTCCACTTT. Amino acid sequence: CSARDFIVSPLHF. The V call is TRBV20-1, the J call TRBJ1-6; no firm D call. V was clipped by 0 bases and J by 9 bases, with 9 bases between them. CDR1 DFQATT and CDR2 SNEGSKA come from the germline V gene (reference sequence). This CDR3 is 13 amino acids long.